A single sample is the source of the 31 T cell receptor beta chains below, sequenced in a study of regulatory and conventional T cells in RAG deficiency. The sorted regulatory T cells were CD4+, CD25-high and CD127-low, with genomic DNA sequenced. Here immunoSEQ multiplex PCR was the method, and the copy in TCRdb shows in-frame clones only, minus some. Among over 15,000 clones listed, roughly 87% were seen once. This same sample was also taken into another study, of regulatory T cells. That paper notes: The primer mix had 52 TRBV and 13 TRBJ primers.

The sequenced sample consisted of Tregs sorted from blood. The receptor source for this set is a human donor in good health.

The genes are TRBV4-1 and TRBJ2-7; 7 bases align to TRBD2. Unmatched junction bases numbered 13, after V lost 1 base and J lost 1 base. CDR3 length: 18 amino acids. Germline V gene data show CDR1 as MGHRA and CDR2 as YSYEKL. CDR3 protein: CASSQADFIGLGSYEQYF. The CDR3 DNA is TGCGCCAGCAGCCAAGCGGACTTTATTGGACTAGGATCCTACGAGCAGTACTTC.

V usage is TRBV30 and J usage is TRBJ1-2; D is ambiguous. The V and J ends lost 0 bases and 5 bases respectively, with 16 bases between them. CDR1 is GTSNPN and CDR2 is SVGIG in the germline V gene (reference sequence). This CDR3 has 15 amino acids. CDR3 amino acids: CAWSVGVVGPYGYTF. The CDR3 region has the DNA TGTGCCTGGAGTGTAGGTGTTGTAGGGCCTTATGGCTACACCTTC.

The gene calls are TRBV11-3 and TRBJ2-1, with 7 positions matching TRBD1. The CDR3 is 15 residues long. J was trimmed by 4 bases and V by 3 bases; bases with no gene match: 6. Per the germline V gene, CDR1 is SGHNT and CDR2 is YENEEA. The chain's CDR3 is CASSFRQGSYNEQFF. Here the CDR3 DNA reads TGTGCCAGCAGCTTCAGACAGGGATCATACAATGAGCAGTTCTTC.

The V and J genes are TRBV5-6 and TRBJ2-2; no definite D call. The germline V and J ends were trimmed by 0 bases and 1 base, with 10 bases remaining between them. The germline V gene has CDR1 SGHDT and CDR2 YYEEEE. CDR3 length: 16 residues. CDR3 sequence (DNA): TGTGCCAGCAGCTTGGGTGCTTCTCGGAACACCGGGGAGCTGTTTTTT. Translated, it gives CASSLGASRNTGELFF.

This clone was recorded a few times. J is TRBJ1-6 and V is TRBV5-1, with 8 bases that match TRBD1. CDR1 is SGHRS, CDR2 YFSETQ, per germline. After removal of 0 bases from V and 9 bases from J, the junction contained 8 bases not matched to a gene. The CDR3 is made up of 16 amino acids. The CDR3 loop is CASSLGTGRIRSPLHF. The CDR3 bases are TGCGCCAGCAGCTTGGGGACAGGGCGAATCCGTTCACCCCTCCACTTT.

This clone was counted between two and nine times. This chain links TRBV7-3 with TRBJ2-3; 12 bases are shared with TRBD2. Germline CDR1 is SGHTA and CDR2 is FQGTGA. V shed 5 bases, J shed 4 bases, and the junction held 7 bases outside the gene matches. This CDR3 has 16 residues. This chain's CDR3 is CASSRDLAGGPDTQYF. The CDR3 DNA is TGTGCCAGCAGCCGCGACCTAGCGGGGGGGCCAGATACGCAGTATTTT.

The chain recombines TRBV18 with TRBJ1-5; 7 nucleotides agree with TRBD1. CDR1 KGHSH and CDR2 LQKENI come from the germline V gene. V lost 0 bases to trimming and J lost 3 bases; unmatched junction nucleotides: 5. CDR3 length: 16 residues. CDR3 in DNA: TGTGCCAGCTCACCACCGGGGGGACAGTTCAATCAGCCCCAGCATTTT. Its translation is CASSPPGGQFNQPQHF. Drawing the rest from reference TRBV18 and TRBJ1-5, the complete variable domain is NAGVMQNPRHLVRRRGQEARLRCSPMKGHSHVYWYRQLPEEGLKFMVYLQKENIIDESGMPKERFSAEFPKEGPSILRIQQVVRGDSAAYFCASSPPGGQFNQPQHFGDGTRLSIL.

This clone was seen a few times. The rearrangement joins TRBV2 to TRBJ1-2; no firm D call. CDR3 length: 13 residues. CDR1 and CDR2 (germline): SNHLY, FYNNEI. V was cut by 7 bases and J by 4 bases, with 13 bases left in between. In DNA form, the CDR3 reads TGTGCCAGCACCCGGACGGGGATCTATGGCTACACCTTC. Protein sequence: CASTRTGIYGYTF.

The chain joins TRBV9 to TRBJ1-3, with 8 bases fitting TRBD1. V dropped 1 base and J dropped 5; count of bases not matched to a gene: 2. Germline V CDR1 and CDR2: SGDLS, YYNGEE. This CDR3 region has 14 residues. Here the CDR3 DNA reads TGTGCCAGCAGCGTATCCAGGGGGCGAAACACCATATATTTT. It is translated as CASSVSRGRNTIYF.

The chain recombines TRBV7-2 with TRBJ2-2, with a possible D match to TRBD2 (7 bases). Trimming pared 5 bases from V and 0 bases from J, leaving 13 bases between. The CDR3 runs 16 residues. In germline, CDR1 is SGHTA, CDR2 FQGNSA. DNA of the CDR3: TGTGCCAGCAGCCCGAGGGGGGGAGCGAACACCGGGGAGCTGTTTTTT. Residues: CASSPRGGANTGELFF.

The V gene is TRBV2, the J gene TRBJ1-6, with D uncertain. Trimming removed 1 base from V and 9 bases from J, with 16 bases in between. In germline, CDR1 is SNHLY, CDR2 FYNNEI. CDR3 length: 16 amino acids. CDR3 DNA: TGTGCCAGCAGTGAAGTTTTGCCCGGGATTGCTTCACCCCTCCACTTT. Its translation: CASSEVLPGIASPLHF.

This rearrangement joins TRBV7-3 to TRBJ1-6, with 7 nucleotides matching TRBD1. Germline CDR1 reads SGHTA; CDR2 reads FQGTGA. The ends lost 5 bases at V and 14 bases at J; junction bases unmatched: 9. The CDR3 sequence is 13 residues long. CDR3 bases: TGTGCCAGCAGCCCCCAGGGAGGACAGGCCCTCCACTTT. Translation gives CASSPQGGQALHF.

The chain links TRBV6-5 to TRBJ1-2; D is ambiguous. Germline V gives CDR1 MNHEY, CDR2 SVGAGI. The V gene lost 8 bases and the J gene lost 3 bases, with 16 bases spanning the gap. The CDR3 is 14 residues long. For the CDR3, the DNA is TGTGCCAGCGGAAAGAGAGGGCTTGACTATGGCTACACCTTC. Protein: CASGKRGLDYGYTF.

As to this clone: Different DNA sequences within this sample yield the same CDR3. V is TRBV11-1 and J is TRBJ1-1; D unresolved. The length of the CDR3 is 15 residues. The V gene lost 3 bases and the J gene lost 5 bases, with 16 bases spanning the gap. CDR1 is SGHAT, CDR2 FQDESV, per germline (reference sequence). The chain's CDR3 is CASSFIHIGVTEAFF. The CDR3 DNA follows: TGTGCCAGCAGCTTTATCCATATCGGGGTGACTGAAGCTTTCTTT. The variable domain in full, completed from reference TRBV11-1 and TRBJ1-1, reads EAEVAQSPRYKITEKSQAVAFWCDPISGHATLYWYRQILGQGPELLVQFQDESVVDDSQLPKDRFSAERLKGVDSTLKIQPAELGDSAMYLCASSFIHIGVTEAFFGQGTRLTVV.

The chain couples TRBV10-1 to TRBJ1-1; D gene uncertain. This CDR3 has 14 residues. V lost 2 bases, J lost 11 bases, and 18 bases lay in between. The germline V gene has CDR1 WNHNN and CDR2 SYGVQD (reference sequence). The CDR3 spells CASSEASQPLGAFF. CDR3 sequence (DNA): TGCGCCAGCAGTGAGGCAAGCCAGCCCCTTGGGGCTTTCTTT.

The chain is built from TRBV29-1 and TRBJ2-2, with 7 bases that match TRBD1. Germline CDR1 SQVTM, CDR2 ANQGSEA. Trimming cost V 7 bases and J 1 base; bases outside gene matches: 9. This CDR3 has 15 amino acids. CDR3 in amino acids: CSAARGQMNTGELFF. The CDR3 DNA follows: TGCAGCGCAGCGAGGGGACAGATGAACACCGGGGAGCTGTTTTTT.

V is TRBV28 and J is TRBJ1-2, with a possible D match to TRBD1 (6 bases). The CDR3 has 17 amino acids. V lost 7 bases to trimming and J lost 3 bases, with 24 bases between them. Germline-derived CDR1 and CDR2 are MDHEN and SYDVKM. As DNA, the CDR3 is TGTGCCAGCACCCCGGGACTCCCTAAAGGGGGATACTATGGCTACACCTTC. It encodes CASTPGLPKGGYYGYTF.

The sample holds a few counts of this clone. The chain employs TRBV19 and TRBJ1-2, with 7 nucleotides matching TRBD1. Germline loops: CDR1 LNHDA, CDR2 SQIVND (reference sequence). CDR3 length: 13 residues. Trimming removed 9 bases from V and 5 bases from J; junction bases left unmatched: 9. The CDR3 here is CASNRQGWYGYTF. DNA for the CDR3: TGTGCCAGCAATCGACAGGGTTGGTATGGCTACACCTTC.

The rearrangement uses TRBV5-4 and TRBJ2-7; possibly TRBD1 for D (5 bases). CDR3 size: 13 residues. Looked up from germline, CDR1 is SGHNT and CDR2 is YYREEE (reference sequence). Trimming cost V 4 bases and J 6 bases, with 14 bases left between them. Written as DNA, the CDR3 is TGTGCCAGCAGCCAGGGTTTGTGGTCCGAGCAGTACTTC. Translation gives CASSQGLWSEQYF.

The genes are TRBV27 and TRBJ1-1; D not certain. Germline CDR1 reads MNHEY; CDR2 reads SMNVEV (reference sequence). V lost 6 bases to trimming and J lost 0 bases, with 20 bases between them. The CDR3 contains 17 residues. Written as DNA, the CDR3 is TGTGCCAGCAGCCCGGACGGGAGAAGGGTGATGAACACTGAAGCTTTCTTT. It is translated as CASSPDGRRVMNTEAFF.

The rearrangement joins TRBV19 to TRBJ2-4, with D possibly called TRBD1 or TRBD2 (5 bases each). Germline V lookup: CDR1 LNHDA, CDR2 SQIVND (reference sequence). This CDR3 has 17 residues. Trimming took off 3 bases at V and 2 bases at J, with 17 bases between the two ends. CDR3 sequence: CASSIPPPWGTKNIQYF. The CDR3 DNA reads as TGTGCCAGTAGTATCCCCCCCCCGTGGGGGACCAAAAACATTCAGTACTTC.

V and J are TRBV5-1 and TRBJ1-2; 7 nucleotides align to TRBD1. The V gene's germline CDR1 is SGHRS and CDR2 YFSETQ. Trimming removed 4 bases from V and 4 bases from J; junction bases left unmatched: 7. This CDR3 spans 14 amino acids. CDR3 sequence reads: CASSPAGGTYGYTF. The CDR3 nucleotides read TGCGCCAGCAGCCCCGCAGGGGGGACCTATGGCTACACCTTC.

This CDR3 is CASSKVPQGKAFF. The CDR3 nucleotides read TGTGCCAGCAGTAAGGTTCCCCAGGGGAAGGCTTTCTTT. The V and J genes are TRBV6-5 and TRBJ1-1; tentative D call: TRBD1 (6 bases). Germline CDR1 and CDR2: MNHEY and SVGAGI. The CDR3 runs 13 residues. V gave up 5 bases and J gave up 11 bases, with 18 bases separating them.

The chain combines TRBV6-5 with TRBJ1-6; tentatively, D is TRBD1 (5 bases). V lost 5 bases, J lost 7 bases, and 15 bases lay in between. The germline V gene has CDR1 MNHEY and CDR2 SVGAGI. The CDR3 has 15 amino acids. CDR3 residues: CASSNSGGYNSPLHF. CDR3 in DNA: TGTGCCAGCAGTAATTCGGGGGGATACAATTCACCCCTCCACTTT.

Turning to this clone: The germline gene is not matched at one end of the junction; a read error may be the cause. The chain employs TRBV30 and TRBJ1-5; 7 nucleotides line up with TRBD1. CDR1 is GTSNPN, CDR2 SVGIG, per germline (reference sequence). The CDR3 spans 14 residues. DNA of the CDR3: TGTGCCTGGAGTCCACAGGGGAGAAATCGGCCCCAGCATTTT. This gives the protein CAWSPQGRNRPQHF.

The V gene is TRBV19, the J gene TRBJ1-5, with D uncertain. Looked up from germline, CDR1 is LNHDA and CDR2 is SQIVND (reference sequence). Trimming removed 7 bases at V and 0 bases at J, with 10 bases between. The CDR3 totals 14 residues. This chain's CDR3 is CASMRVYSNQPQHF. The DNA of the CDR3 is TGTGCCAGTATGCGTGTCTATAGCAATCAGCCCCAGCATTTT.

This clone was observed once. The chain is built from TRBV14 and TRBJ2-7; TRBD1 matches 8 bases. J was trimmed by 0 bases and V by 4 bases; bases with no gene match: 2. The CDR3 is made up of 14 amino acids. Germline values: CDR1 SGHDN, CDR2 FVKESK. The CDR3 DNA sequence: TGTGCCAGCAGCCCAGGGACAGGCTCCTACGAGCAGTACTTC. Translation gives CASSPGTGSYEQYF.

The DNA of the CDR3 is TGCGCCAGCAGCTTGGTGGCCAGTTCCAACTATGGCTACACCTTC. The encoded protein is CASSLVASSNYGYTF. J is TRBJ1-2 and V is TRBV5-1; D is undetermined. Trimming pared 0 bases from V and 2 bases from J, leaving 11 bases between. The germline CDR1 and CDR2 sequences are SGHRS and YFSETQ. CDR3 length equals 15 residues.

The chain recombines TRBV18 with TRBJ2-1; TRBD1 is a possible D gene (5 bases). The CDR3 consists of 15 residues. Trimming pared 5 bases from V and 0 bases from J, leaving 11 bases between. CDR1 and CDR2 (germline): KGHSH, LQKENI. The CDR3 DNA is TGTGCCAGCTCATTGGGGCCCTCCTCCTACAATGAGCAGTTCTTC. Translation: CASSLGPSSYNEQFF.

The V gene is TRBV29-1, the J gene TRBJ1-5; D gene unclear. The V end was cut by 4 bases, the J end by 2 bases, with 6 bases between. This CDR3 is built from 12 residues. The V gene's germline CDR1 is SQVTM and CDR2 ANQGSEA. CDR3 in amino acids: CSVAVGNQPQHF. CDR3 bases: TGCAGCGTTGCAGTTGGCAATCAGCCCCAGCATTTT.

This chain connects TRBV27 to TRBJ1-1, with a tentative D call TRBD1 (6 bases). V shed 5 bases and J shed 4 bases, with 14 bases lying between them. The germline CDR1 and CDR2 sequences are MNHEY and SMNVEV (reference sequence). The CDR3 has 14 amino acids. CDR3 sequence reads: CASSRVQGFTEAFF. The CDR3 DNA reads as TGTGCCAGCAGTCGCGTTCAGGGGTTCACTGAAGCTTTCTTT.